This paragraph covers one T cell receptor beta chain sequence. The length of the CDR3 is 16 residues. Germline CDR1 MNHEY, CDR2 SVGAGI. J gave up 3 bases and V 2 bases, and 9 bases lay outside the gene matches. Sequenced by immunoSEQ multiplex PCR; TCRdb stores in-frame clones only, minus some. The sample yields 350,000 to 400,000 clones, roughly 89% seen once. The entry originates in a study of blood T cell repertoires in COVID-19. The sample comprised PBMCs or T cells enriched from blood (not recorded which). V gene TRBV6-5 combines with J gene TRBJ2-7; 8 bases agree with TRBD2. The TCR sequence derives from a woman in her thirties who had recovered from COVID-19. The CDR3 region is CASSYPGRAGVYEQYF. CDR3 nucleotides: TGTGCCAGCAGTTACCCCGGGCGAGCGGGGGTCTACGAGCAGTACTTC.